This T cell receptor beta chain was recorded in a study of CD8 T cells in ankylosing spondylitis. Study conclusions and caveats: Several of the motif variants were reported before in synovial fluid and blood from reactive arthritis. One TCR beta motif, made up of eight or nine highly homologous variants, appeared characteristic of ankylosing spondylitis blood.

The TCR beta libraries were generated through quantitative 5'-RACE incorporating molecular barcodes. MiXCR, applied by TCRdb to the 5' RACE reads, yields one record per CDR3 protein. The table includes fewer than 400,000 distinct CDR3 sequences, 14% to 15% detected once. Worth noting for this clonotype: Its antigen is unknown.

CDR1 SGHRS and CDR2 YFSETQ come from the germline V gene. With 4 bases removed from V and 5 bases from J, the gap between germline ends came to 19 bases. The CDR3 has 15 amino acids. This rearrangement joins TRBV5-1 to TRBJ2-7, with D perhaps TRBD1 (5 bases). The origin of this receptor is a male donor with ankylosing spondylitis or in good health (not recorded which). The sample taken for sequencing was blood, either unsorted or a sorted T cell fraction (not recorded which). The CDR3 region is CASSLWARETHEQYF. The CDR3 DNA is TGCGCCAGCAGCCTTTGGGCCAGGGAAACCCACGAGCAGTACTTC.